The rows below give T cell receptor beta chains drawn from one sample of a study of T cells after posttransplantation cyclophosphamide. Method: immunoSEQ multiplex PCR; TCRdb's copy keeps in-frame clones and lacks some. The repertoire has approximately 26,000 clones, 86% of them found once; the top ten carry more than 3%. Sequencing input: PBMCs. These receptors came from a man aged 45-65 years. The CDR3 runs from the conserved cysteine through the conserved F or W. Fields, in order: J gene, clone size, D gene, V gene, CDR3 DNA, CDR3 protein. D genes are given only for firm matches. A clone size is listed for some rows: how often the clone was seen (once, few, many), or a class if it is expanded.

j_call: TRBJ1-1; clone_size: -; d_call: -; v_call: TRBV5-4; cdr3_nt: TGTGCCAGCAGCTCGACCGGGAGAAAAGCTTTCTTT; cdr3_aa: CASSSTGRKAFF
j_call: TRBJ1-5; clone_size: -; d_call: TRBD1; v_call: TRBV10-3; cdr3_nt: TGTGCCATCAGCCCGGACAGGGCGGGCGCGCCCCAGCATTTT; cdr3_aa: CAISPDRAGAPQHF
j_call: TRBJ2-2; clone_size: few; d_call: -; v_call: TRBV7-6; cdr3_nt: TGTGCCAGCAGCTTGGATAGGCGGGGGGAGCTGTTTTTT; cdr3_aa: CASSLDRRGELFF
j_call: TRBJ1-2; clone_size: -; d_call: -; v_call: TRBV5-4; cdr3_nt: TGTGCCAGCAGCCCCCTTTCGCTGAACAGGGATCTCTATGGCTACACCTTC; cdr3_aa: CASSPLSLNRDLYGYTF
j_call: TRBJ2-3; clone_size: -; d_call: -; v_call: TRBV5-1; cdr3_nt: TGCGCCAGCAGGCTCTTAACAGGAAATACGCAGTATTTT; cdr3_aa: CASRLLTGNTQYF
j_call: TRBJ2-2; clone_size: -; d_call: TRBD2; v_call: TRBV7-7; cdr3_nt: TGTGCTAGTTCTGGGGCTAGCGGGAACACCGGGGAGCTGTTTTTT; cdr3_aa: CASSGASGNTGELFF
j_call: TRBJ2-1; clone_size: once; d_call: -; v_call: TRBV9; cdr3_nt: TGTGCCAGCAGCGCGAGGTTTTCCTACAATGAGCAGTTCTTC; cdr3_aa: CASSARFSYNEQFF
j_call: TRBJ2-7; clone_size: -; d_call: TRBD2; v_call: TRBV5-1; cdr3_nt: TGCGCCAGCAGTCTGACTAGCGGGGGGCTTCCCTACGAGCAGTACTTC; cdr3_aa: CASSLTSGGLPYEQYF
j_call: TRBJ2-2; clone_size: -; d_call: -; v_call: TRBV5-1; cdr3_nt: TGCGCCAGCAGCCCCCACTCCGGGGAGCTGTTTTTT; cdr3_aa: CASSPHSGELFF
j_call: TRBJ1-3; clone_size: -; d_call: -; v_call: TRBV6-1; cdr3_nt: TGTGCCAGCAGGCAACAGGGTGGGTGGAACACCATATATTTT; cdr3_aa: CASRQQGGWNTIYF
j_call: TRBJ1-5; clone_size: -; d_call: -; v_call: TRBV15; cdr3_nt: TGTGCCACCAGCAGAGATGATGGGAGGGTTTACAATCAGCCCCAGCATTTT; cdr3_aa: CATSRDDGRVYNQPQHF
j_call: TRBJ1-1; clone_size: -; d_call: -; v_call: TRBV27; cdr3_nt: TGTGCCAGCAGTTTCGGGAGGGAATCTGAAGCTTTCTTT; cdr3_aa: CASSFGRESEAFF
j_call: TRBJ2-7; clone_size: few; d_call: TRBD1; v_call: TRBV11-3; cdr3_nt: TGTGCCAGCAGCCTCAGGGGGCCGTACGAGCAGTACTTC; cdr3_aa: CASSLRGPYEQYF
j_call: TRBJ2-7; clone_size: -; d_call: TRBD1; v_call: TRBV11-3; cdr3_nt: TGTGCCAGCAGCTTGTACAGGGGGATGGACGAGCAGTACTTC; cdr3_aa: CASSLYRGMDEQYF
j_call: TRBJ1-1; clone_size: -; d_call: -; v_call: TRBV7-9; cdr3_nt: TGTGCCAGCAGCCTCGTTTCCGGGAACACTGAAGCTTTCTTT; cdr3_aa: CASSLVSGNTEAFF
j_call: TRBJ2-7; clone_size: once; d_call: -; v_call: TRBV18; cdr3_nt: TGTGCCAGCTCACCCGGGGACTCGGAGCAGTACTTC; cdr3_aa: CASSPGDSEQYF
j_call: TRBJ2-7; clone_size: -; d_call: -; v_call: TRBV6-6; cdr3_nt: TGTGCCAGCTGGGGCTCTAACTACGAGCAGTACTTC; cdr3_aa: CASWGSNYEQYF
j_call: TRBJ2-1; clone_size: -; d_call: -; v_call: TRBV6-5; cdr3_nt: TGTGCCAGCAGTTACTCCCCCGAGTATGATCCTTGGTTCTTC; cdr3_aa: CASSYSPEYDPWFF
j_call: TRBJ2-1; clone_size: -; d_call: -; v_call: TRBV5-1; cdr3_nt: TGCGCCAGCAGCTCTTACAATGAGCAGTTCTTC; cdr3_aa: CASSSYNEQFF
j_call: TRBJ2-4; clone_size: -; d_call: TRBD2; v_call: TRBV13; cdr3_nt: TGTGCCAGCAGCTCCTCACTAGCGGGAGTCCCCAAAAACATTCAGTACTTC; cdr3_aa: CASSSSLAGVPKNIQYF
j_call: TRBJ1-3; clone_size: -; d_call: -; v_call: TRBV19; cdr3_nt: TGTGCCAGTCGACCGTATACAGGAGTGGGGGGAAACACCATATATTTT; cdr3_aa: CASRPYTGVGGNTIYF
j_call: TRBJ1-6; clone_size: -; d_call: TRBD1; v_call: TRBV9; cdr3_nt: TGTGCCAGCAGCTCAGAGGGACAGGGGGCTTCACCCCTCCACTTT; cdr3_aa: CASSSEGQGASPLHF
j_call: TRBJ1-4; clone_size: few; d_call: -; v_call: TRBV27; cdr3_nt: TGTGCCAGCAGTCCTCAGGGGACTAATGAAAAACTGTTTTTT; cdr3_aa: CASSPQGTNEKLFF
j_call: TRBJ2-1; clone_size: -; d_call: TRBD2; v_call: TRBV5-4; cdr3_nt: TGTGCCAGCAGCCGTGGGGGGGGGAGCTCCTACAATGAGCAGTTCTTC; cdr3_aa: CASSRGGGSSYNEQFF
j_call: TRBJ2-3; clone_size: -; d_call: -; v_call: TRBV29-1; cdr3_nt: TGCAGCGTTGAAGATCCGACTCAAAGGGGTACGCAGTATTTT; cdr3_aa: CSVEDPTQRGTQYF
j_call: TRBJ1-1; clone_size: -; d_call: TRBD1; v_call: TRBV29-1; cdr3_nt: TGCAGCGCCGGGGGGGACAGGGCGGCTTTCTTT; cdr3_aa: CSAGGDRAAFF
j_call: TRBJ2-7; clone_size: -; d_call: -; v_call: TRBV15; cdr3_nt: TGTGCCACCAGCAGAGATCTTGGACTCTACGAGCAGTACTTC; cdr3_aa: CATSRDLGLYEQYF
j_call: TRBJ2-5; clone_size: -; d_call: -; v_call: TRBV7-9; cdr3_nt: TGTGCCAGCATCCCCGGGCAGGGGGAGACCCAGTACTTC; cdr3_aa: CASIPGQGETQYF
j_call: TRBJ2-6; clone_size: -; d_call: -; v_call: TRBV6-1; cdr3_nt: TGTGCCAGCAGTCGTCGGTCTGGGGCCAACGTCCTGACTTTC; cdr3_aa: CASSRRSGANVLTF
j_call: TRBJ2-7; clone_size: -; d_call: TRBD2; v_call: TRBV29-1; cdr3_nt: TGCAGCGTTGATAACAGCGGGGGGGCAGGGGAGCAGTACTTC; cdr3_aa: CSVDNSGGAGEQYF
j_call: TRBJ2-3; clone_size: -; d_call: -; v_call: TRBV7-6; cdr3_nt: TGTGCCAGCAGCTTAGGAAGCCAGGTTAAGTATTTT; cdr3_aa: CASSLGSQVKYF
j_call: TRBJ2-5; clone_size: -; d_call: TRBD2; v_call: TRBV6-1; cdr3_nt: TGTGCCAGCAGTGTCAATCCGGGGGGGGAGACCCAGTACTTC; cdr3_aa: CASSVNPGGETQYF
j_call: TRBJ2-5; clone_size: -; d_call: -; v_call: TRBV4-2; cdr3_nt: TGTGCCAGCAGCCAAGGTTCCAGGTCCCAAGAGACCCAGTACTTC; cdr3_aa: CASSQGSRSQETQYF
j_call: TRBJ1-2; clone_size: -; d_call: -; v_call: TRBV14; cdr3_nt: TGTGCCAGCAGCTCCCAGGGTCTCTATGGCTACACCTTC; cdr3_aa: CASSSQGLYGYTF
j_call: TRBJ2-7; clone_size: -; d_call: -; v_call: TRBV6-6; cdr3_nt: TGTGCCAGCGGTAGGGGTTACGAGCAGTACTTC; cdr3_aa: CASGRGYEQYF
j_call: TRBJ1-2; clone_size: once; d_call: -; v_call: TRBV7-8; cdr3_nt: TGTGCCAGCAGCTTAGGGCTAGCTTATGGCTACACCTTC; cdr3_aa: CASSLGLAYGYTF
j_call: TRBJ1-1; clone_size: -; d_call: TRBD1; v_call: TRBV6-1; cdr3_nt: TGTGCCAGCAGTCGACAGGGCAGGAACACTGAAGCTTTCTTT; cdr3_aa: CASSRQGRNTEAFF
j_call: TRBJ2-7; clone_size: -; d_call: TRBD1; v_call: TRBV28; cdr3_nt: TGTGCCAGCAGTAAAGACAGGGGTTCCTACGAGCAGTACTTC; cdr3_aa: CASSKDRGSYEQYF
j_call: TRBJ2-1; clone_size: -; d_call: TRBD2; v_call: TRBV5-1; cdr3_nt: TGCGCCAGCAGCTTGGAGGCGGGAGGGGGACGGGGCAATGAGCAGTTCTTC; cdr3_aa: CASSLEAGGGRGNEQFF